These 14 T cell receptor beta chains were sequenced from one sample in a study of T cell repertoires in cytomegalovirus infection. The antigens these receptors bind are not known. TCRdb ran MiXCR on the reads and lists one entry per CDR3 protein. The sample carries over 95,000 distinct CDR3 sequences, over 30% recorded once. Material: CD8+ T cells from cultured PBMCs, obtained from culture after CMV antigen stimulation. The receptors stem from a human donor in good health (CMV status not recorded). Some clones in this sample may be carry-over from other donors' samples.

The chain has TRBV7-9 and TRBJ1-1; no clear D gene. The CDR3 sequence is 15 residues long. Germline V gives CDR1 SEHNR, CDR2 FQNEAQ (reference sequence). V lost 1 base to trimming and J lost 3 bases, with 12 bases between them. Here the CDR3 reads CASSLVGYSDTEAFF. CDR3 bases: TGTGCCAGCAGCTTAGTAGGGTATAGCGACACTGAAGCTTTCTTT.

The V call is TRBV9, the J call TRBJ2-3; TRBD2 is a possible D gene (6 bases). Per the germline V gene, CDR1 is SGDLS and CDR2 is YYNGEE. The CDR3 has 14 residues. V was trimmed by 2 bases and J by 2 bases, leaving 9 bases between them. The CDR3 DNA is TGTGCCAGCAGCGTGGGACTTAACACAGATACGCAGTATTTT. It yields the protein CASSVGLNTDTQYF.

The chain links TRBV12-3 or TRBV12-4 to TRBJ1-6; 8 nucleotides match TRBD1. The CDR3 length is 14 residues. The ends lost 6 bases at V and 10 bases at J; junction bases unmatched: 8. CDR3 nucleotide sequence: TGTGCCAGCAGCCCGGACAGGGTCGGGTCACCCCTCCACTTT. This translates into CASSPDRVGSPLHF.

The CDR3 loop reads CASSQMNAVPNYGYTF. The CDR3 DNA reads as TGTGCCAGCAGCCAAATGAATGCAGTGCCCAACTATGGCTACACCTTC. V usage is TRBV14 and J usage is TRBJ1-2; D is unresolved. Trimming took off 2 bases at V and 2 bases at J, with 15 bases between the two ends. Germline CDR1 reads SGHDN; CDR2 reads FVKESK. This CDR3 spans 16 amino acids. Looking up the rest from reference TRBV14 and TRBJ1-2 gives the full variable domain: EAGVTQFPSHSVIEKGQTVTLRCDPISGHDNLYWYRRVMGKEIKFLLHFVKESKQDESGMPNNRFLAERTGGTYSTLKVQPAELEDSGVYFCASSQMNAVPNYGYTFGSGTRLTVV.

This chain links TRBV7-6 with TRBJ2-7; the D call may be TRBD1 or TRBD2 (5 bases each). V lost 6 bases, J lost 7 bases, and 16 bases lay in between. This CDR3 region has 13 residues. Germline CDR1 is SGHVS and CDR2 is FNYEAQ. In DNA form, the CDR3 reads TGTGCCAGCAGTCCCGGGACCCACTTGGAGCAGTACTTC. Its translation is CASSPGTHLEQYF.

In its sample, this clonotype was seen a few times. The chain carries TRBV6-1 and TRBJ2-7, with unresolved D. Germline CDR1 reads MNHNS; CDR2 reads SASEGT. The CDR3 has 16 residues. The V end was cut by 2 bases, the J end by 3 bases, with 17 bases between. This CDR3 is CASSEIGGVLYYEQYF. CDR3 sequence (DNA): TGTGCCAGCAGTGAAATCGGCGGAGTTCTCTACTACGAGCAGTACTTC.

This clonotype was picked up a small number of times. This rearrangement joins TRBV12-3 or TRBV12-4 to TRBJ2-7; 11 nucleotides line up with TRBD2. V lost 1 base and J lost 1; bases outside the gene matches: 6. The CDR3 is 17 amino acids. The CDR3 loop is CASSLDVTSGASYEQYF. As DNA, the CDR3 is TGTGCCAGCAGTTTAGACGTGACTAGCGGGGCTTCCTACGAGCAGTACTTC.

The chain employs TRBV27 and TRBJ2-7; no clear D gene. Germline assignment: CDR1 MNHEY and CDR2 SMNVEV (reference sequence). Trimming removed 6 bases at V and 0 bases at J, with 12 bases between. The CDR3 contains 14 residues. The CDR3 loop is CASSFSTPSYEQYF. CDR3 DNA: TGTGCCAGCAGCTTTAGCACTCCCTCCTACGAGCAGTACTTC.

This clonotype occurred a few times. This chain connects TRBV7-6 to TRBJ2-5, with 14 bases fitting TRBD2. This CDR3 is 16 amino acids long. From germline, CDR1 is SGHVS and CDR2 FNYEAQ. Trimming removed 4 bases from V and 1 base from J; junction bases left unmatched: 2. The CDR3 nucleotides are TGTGCCAGCAGCTCAGGACTAGCGGGGGGCCAAGAGACCCAGTACTTC. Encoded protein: CASSSGLAGGQETQYF.

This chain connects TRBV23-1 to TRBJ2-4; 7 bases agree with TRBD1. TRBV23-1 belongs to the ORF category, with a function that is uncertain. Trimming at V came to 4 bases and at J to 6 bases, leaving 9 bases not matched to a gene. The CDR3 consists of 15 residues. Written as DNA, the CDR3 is TGCGCCAGCAGTCCCCCGACAGGGACGGGAAACATTCAGTACTTC. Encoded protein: CASSPPTGTGNIQYF.

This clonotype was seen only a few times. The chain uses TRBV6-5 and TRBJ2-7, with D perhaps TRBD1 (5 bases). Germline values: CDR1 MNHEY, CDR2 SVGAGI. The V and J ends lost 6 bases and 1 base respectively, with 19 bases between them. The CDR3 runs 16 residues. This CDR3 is CASSHRPPRQSYEQYF. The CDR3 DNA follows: TGTGCCAGCAGCCATCGTCCCCCTAGACAGTCCTACGAGCAGTACTTC.

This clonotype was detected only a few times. CDR3 coding DNA: TGTGCCAGCAGCCGGGGACAGACTACCTACGAGCAGTACTTC. Residues: CASSRGQTTYEQYF. The V and J genes are TRBV28 and TRBJ2-7, with 7 bases aligning to TRBD1. Trimming removed 6 bases from V and 2 bases from J; junction bases left unmatched: 7. The CDR3 runs 14 residues. Germline loops: CDR1 MDHEN, CDR2 SYDVKM. The full variable domain, completed using reference TRBV28 and TRBJ2-7, is DVKVTQSSRYLVKRTGEKVFLECVQDMDHENMFWYRQDPGLGLRLIYFSYDVKMKEKGDIPEGYSVSREKKERFSLILESASTNQTSMYLCASSRGQTTYEQYFGPGTRLTVT.

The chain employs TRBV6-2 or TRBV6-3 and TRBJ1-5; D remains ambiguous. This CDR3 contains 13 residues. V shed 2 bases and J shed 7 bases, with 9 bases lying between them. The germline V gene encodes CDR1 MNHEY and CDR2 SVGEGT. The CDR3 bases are TGTGCCAGCAGTTACGCGGGAGAACAGCCCCAGCATTTT. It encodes CASSYAGEQPQHF.

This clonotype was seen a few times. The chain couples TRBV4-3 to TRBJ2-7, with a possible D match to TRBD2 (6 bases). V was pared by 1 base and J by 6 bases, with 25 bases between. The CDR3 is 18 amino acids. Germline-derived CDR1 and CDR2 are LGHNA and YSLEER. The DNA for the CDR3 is TGCGCCAGCAGCCAAGTTGGAGGGCATGGTGCCCAGTTACGCGAGCAGTACTTC. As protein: CASSQVGGHGAQLREQYF.